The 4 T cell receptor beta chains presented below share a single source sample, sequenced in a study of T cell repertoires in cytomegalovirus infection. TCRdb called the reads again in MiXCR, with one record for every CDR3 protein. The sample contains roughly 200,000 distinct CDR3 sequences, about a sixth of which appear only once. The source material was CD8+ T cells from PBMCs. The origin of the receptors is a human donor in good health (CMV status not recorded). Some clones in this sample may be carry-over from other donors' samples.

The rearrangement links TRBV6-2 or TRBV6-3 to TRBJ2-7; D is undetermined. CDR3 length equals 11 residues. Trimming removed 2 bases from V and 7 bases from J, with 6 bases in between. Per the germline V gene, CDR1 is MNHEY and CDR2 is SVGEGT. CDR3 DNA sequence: TGTGCCAGCAGTTACGTAGGAGAGCAGTACTTC. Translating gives CASSYVGEQYF.

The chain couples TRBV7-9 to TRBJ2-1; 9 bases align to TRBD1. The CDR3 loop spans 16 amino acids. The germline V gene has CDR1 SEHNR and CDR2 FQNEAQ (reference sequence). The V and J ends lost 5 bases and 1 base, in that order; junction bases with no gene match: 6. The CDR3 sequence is CASSPGQGMSYNEQFF. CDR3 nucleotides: TGTGCCAGCAGCCCGGGACAGGGTATGTCCTACAATGAGCAGTTCTTC.

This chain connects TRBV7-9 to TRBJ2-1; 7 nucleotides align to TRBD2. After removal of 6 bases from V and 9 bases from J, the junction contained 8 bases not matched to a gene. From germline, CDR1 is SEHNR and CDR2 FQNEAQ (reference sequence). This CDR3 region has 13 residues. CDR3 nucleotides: TGTGCCAGCAGTCTCGGACTAGGCAGTGAGCAGTTCTTC. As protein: CASSLGLGSEQFF.

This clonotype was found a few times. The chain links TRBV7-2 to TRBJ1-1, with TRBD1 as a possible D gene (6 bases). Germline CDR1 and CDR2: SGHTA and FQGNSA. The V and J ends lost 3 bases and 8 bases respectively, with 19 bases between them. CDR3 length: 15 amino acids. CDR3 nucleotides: TGTGCCAGCAGCTTGGGTTTGGACAGAGGAATCGAAGCTTTCTTT. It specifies CASSLGLDRGIEAFF.